This passage covers 29 T cell receptor beta chains from one sample sequenced in a study of shared clonotypes between healthy human individuals. Data came from immunoSEQ multiplex PCR; TCRdb stores just in-frame clones and leaves some out. The sample has about 1.1 million clones, more than 75% seen once. Sequencing used memory CD4+ T cells from PBMCs. Noted subset: CD45RA-negative fraction. The receptors here all came from a man aged 18 to 30 in good health. Some clones in this sample may be carry-over from other donors' samples.

This clone was counted a single time. The rearrangement links TRBV18 to TRBJ1-5; 8 bases align to TRBD1. Germline assignment: CDR1 KGHSH and CDR2 LQKENI. There are 15 residues in the CDR3. Trimming at V came to 6 bases and at J to 7 bases, leaving 11 bases not matched to a gene. The CDR3 loop reads CASSPGQDAGQPQHF. The CDR3 DNA is TGTGCCAGCTCGCCGGGACAGGATGCTGGGCAGCCCCAGCATTTT.

The table lists this clone with a few counts. The rearrangement links TRBV4-2 to TRBJ2-7; no definite D call. The CDR3 extends over 14 amino acids. CDR1 LGHNA and CDR2 YNFKEQ come from the germline V gene. V was shortened by 0 bases and J by 3 bases, with 9 bases between the two germline ends. The CDR3 spells CASSQDLGSYEQYF. CDR3 nucleotide sequence: TGTGCCAGCAGCCAAGATCTGGGCAGCTACGAGCAGTACTTC.

V is TRBV10-3 and J is TRBJ2-1; 10 bases map to TRBD1. The CDR3 has 15 residues. Germline CDR1 reads ENHRY; CDR2 reads SYGVKD. Unmatched junction bases numbered 10, after V lost 10 bases and J lost 4 bases. This CDR3 is CASTTGGLGYNEQFF. The CDR3 coding sequence is TGTGCCAGCACGACAGGGGGCTTGGGGTACAATGAGCAGTTCTTC.

The count of this clone is one. The chain employs TRBV4-1 and TRBJ1-2; 10 bases fit TRBD1. This CDR3 region has 15 residues. J lost 5 bases, V lost 1 base, and 4 bases had no gene match. Germline V gives CDR1 MGHRA, CDR2 YSYEKL. The CDR3 loop is CASSQGTGGQYGYTF. The CDR3 region has the DNA TGCGCCAGCAGCCAAGGGACAGGGGGACAATATGGCTACACCTTC.

The gene calls are TRBV10-1 and TRBJ1-5; D not certain. This CDR3 has 13 amino acids. V lost 1 base to trimming and J lost 3 bases, with 4 bases between them. Germline V gene lookup returns CDR1 WNHNN and CDR2 SYGVQD (reference sequence). CDR3 loop: CASSEFLNQPQHF. As DNA, the CDR3 is TGCGCCAGCAGTGAGTTCCTCAATCAGCCCCAGCATTTT.

This clone occurred a few times. Other nucleotide sequences in the sample specify the same CDR3. The J gene is TRBJ2-1, the V gene TRBV7-2, with D possibly matching TRBD2 (7 bases). From germline, CDR1 is SGHTA and CDR2 FQGNSA. The CDR3 length is 15 residues. The V end was cut by 5 bases, the J end by 7 bases, with 18 bases between. The CDR3 coding sequence is TGTGCCAGCAGCCTGGTCGGACTAGGGGGGAATGAGCAGTTCTTC. Protein sequence: CASSLVGLGGNEQFF.

The rearrangement joins TRBV28 to TRBJ2-1, with 9 nucleotides matching TRBD2. Germline-derived CDR1 and CDR2 are MDHEN and SYDVKM. J gave up 5 bases and V 5 bases, and 10 bases lay outside the gene matches. The CDR3 spans 16 residues. The CDR3 DNA sequence: TGTGCCAGCAGTCCTGGGGCTAGCGGGATAAACAATGAGCAGTTCTTC. Its protein is CASSPGASGINNEQFF.

The V gene is TRBV4-2, the J gene TRBJ2-1; 7 bases agree with TRBD2. The germline V gene encodes CDR1 LGHNA and CDR2 YNFKEQ. V was clipped by 3 bases and J by 6 bases; unmatched bases: 11. CDR3 length: 16 residues. The CDR3 here is CASSQMRERPINEQFF. For the CDR3, the DNA is TGTGCCAGCAGCCAGATGCGGGAGCGACCGATCAATGAGCAGTTCTTC.

J is TRBJ2-6 and V is TRBV7-2, with D perhaps matching TRBD1 (6 bases). The CDR3 spans 17 residues. The germline V gene encodes CDR1 SGHTA and CDR2 FQGNSA. The V gene lost 5 bases and the J gene lost 0 bases, with 14 bases spanning the gap. The CDR3 region has the DNA TGTGCCAGCAGCCAACAGGGTAGAAGCTCTGGGGCCAACGTCCTGACTTTC. Protein sequence: CASSQQGRSSGANVLTF.

The V gene is TRBV19, the J gene TRBJ2-1; a weak D match, TRBD2 (6 bases). The CDR3 length is 14 residues. Germline V lookup: CDR1 LNHDA, CDR2 SQIVND (reference sequence). Trimming shortened V by 1 base and J by 3 bases, and 7 bases separated the two germline ends. CDR3 amino acids: CASSIAGDYNEQFF. The CDR3 region has the DNA TGTGCCAGTAGTATAGCGGGAGACTACAATGAGCAGTTCTTC. Together with reference TRBV19 and TRBJ2-1, the CDR3 gives the full variable domain: DGGITQSPKYLFRKEGQNVTLSCEQNLNHDAMYWYRQDPGQGLRLIYYSQIVNDFQKGDIAEGYSVSREKKESFPLTVTSAQKNPTAFYLCASSIAGDYNEQFFGPGTRLTVL.

The V and J genes are TRBV18 and TRBJ2-2, with TRBD2 matching 8 bases. The J segment lost 7 bases and the V segment lost 3 bases, leaving 10 bases of the junction unmatched. Per germline, CDR1 KGHSH and CDR2 LQKENI. This CDR3 is built from 16 residues. The CDR3 reads CASSPGERESIGELFF. CDR3 bases: TGTGCCAGCTCACCCGGCGAGCGGGAGAGCATCGGGGAGCTGTTTTTT. The full variable domain, with the rest looked up from reference TRBV18 and TRBJ2-2, is NAGVMQNPRHLVRRRGQEARLRCSPMKGHSHVYWYRQLPEEGLKFMVYLQKENIIDESGMPKERFSAEFPKEGPSILRIQQVVRGDSAAYFCASSPGERESIGELFFGEGSRLTVL.

Notes on this clone: A clone one base away is much larger, so this may be a read error. Other DNA sequences in this specimen translate into the identical CDR3. The rearrangement joins TRBV5-1 to TRBJ1-2, with 7 bases matching TRBD1. This CDR3 has 14 amino acids. Germline CDR1 reads SGHRS; CDR2 reads YFSETQ. The V and J ends lost 0 bases and 3 bases, in that order; junction bases with no gene match: 2. CDR3 in amino acids: CASSLGDRDYGYTF. CDR3 DNA sequence: TGCGCCAGCAGCTTGGGAGACAGGGACTATGGCTACACCTTC.

CDR3 residues: CASGYGTGLNTGELFF. CDR3 nucleotides: TGTGCCAGCGGGTACGGGACAGGTCTGAACACCGGGGAGCTGTTTTTT. V gene TRBV28 combines with J gene TRBJ2-2, with 8 bases lining up with TRBD1. J was trimmed by 1 base and V by 8 bases; bases with no gene match: 9. This CDR3 has 16 residues. The V gene's germline CDR1 is MDHEN and CDR2 SYDVKM.

The CDR3 DNA is TGTGCCAGCCAACCGGGGGGGGATACTGAAGCTTTCTTT. Translation gives CASQPGGDTEAFF. This rearrangement joins TRBV25-1 to TRBJ1-1; the D gene is possibly TRBD1 (5 bases). Germline lookup yields CDR1 MGHDK and CDR2 SYGVNS. Between the trimmed V and J ends, which lost 8 bases and 5 bases, there was a span of 15 bases. The CDR3 consists of 13 residues.

The rearrangement links TRBV20-1 to TRBJ2-3, with 7 bases aligning to TRBD1. CDR1 is DFQATT, CDR2 SNEGSKA, per germline (reference sequence). Trimming took 5 bases from V and 4 from J; bases not matched to a gene: 0. The CDR3 spans 11 residues. This CDR3 reads CSAGTADTQYF. The CDR3 nucleotides are TGCAGTGCTGGGACAGCAGATACGCAGTATTTT.

The rearrangement links TRBV10-3 to TRBJ1-3; perhaps TRBD1 as D (5 bases). V lost 4 bases and J 2 bases, leaving 15 bases between the germline ends. Germline assignment: CDR1 ENHRY and CDR2 SYGVKD. This CDR3 spans 16 amino acids. The CDR3 reads CAISATGHSPGNTIYF. CDR3 coding DNA: TGTGCCATCAGTGCCACAGGACATTCTCCTGGAAACACCATATATTTT.

The genes are TRBV28 and TRBJ2-7; D gene unclear. V lost 6 bases, J lost 5 bases, and 5 bases lay in between. Germline CDR1 reads MDHEN; CDR2 reads SYDVKM. The CDR3 runs to 10 residues. CDR3 sequence (DNA): TGTGCCAGCAGCCGAAACGAGCAGTACTTC. Amino acids: CASSRNEQYF.

This clone was picked up a small number of times. The CDR3 DNA is TGCGCCAGCAGCTCGGGATCCCTTGGAACTGAAGCTTTCTTT. This codes for CASSSGSLGTEAFF. This chain uses TRBV5-1 with TRBJ1-1; D remains ambiguous. Trimming shortened V by 3 bases and J by 5 bases, and 14 bases separated the two germline ends. CDR1 and CDR2 (germline): SGHRS, YFSETQ. This CDR3 is 14 amino acids long.

The chain is built from TRBV9 and TRBJ2-1, with TRBD2 matching over 10 bases. The V and J ends lost 3 bases and 12 bases, in that order; junction bases with no gene match: 12. This CDR3 spans 15 amino acids. CDR1 and CDR2 (germline): SGDLS, YYNGEE. The CDR3 DNA reads as TGTGCCAGCAGCGACGGGACTAGCGTCTACAAAGGGCAGTTCTTC. This encodes CASSDGTSVYKGQFF.

The gene calls are TRBV28 and TRBJ1-1; possibly TRBD1 for D (6 bases). CDR1 is MDHEN, CDR2 SYDVKM, per germline. The CDR3 is 13 amino acids. V dropped 1 base and J dropped 11 bases, with 14 bases sitting between them. The CDR3 DNA is TGTGCCAGCAGTTTATCTGGGGGCGGGCGGGCTTTCTTT. Amino acid sequence: CASSLSGGGRAFF.

The genes are TRBV29-1 and TRBJ2-7, with no clear D. V lost 3 bases and J 0 bases, leaving 12 bases between the germline ends. The germline V gene has CDR1 SQVTM and CDR2 ANQGSEA. The CDR3 loop spans 14 amino acids. CDR3 in amino acids: CSVEVLTDSYEQYF. CDR3 coding DNA: TGCAGCGTTGAGGTGTTGACTGACTCCTACGAGCAGTACTTC.

J is TRBJ2-7 and V is TRBV28; tentative D call: TRBD1 (5 bases). Germline-derived CDR1 and CDR2 are MDHEN and SYDVKM. The V end lost 5 bases, the J end lost 9 bases, and 20 bases lay between the germline ends. This CDR3 is built from 14 residues. This chain's CDR3 is CASSLGHQSGGQYF. CDR3 sequence (DNA): TGTGCCAGCAGTCTAGGACACCAATCAGGTGGGCAGTACTTC.

The chain has TRBV5-8 and TRBJ1-2, with 10 bases aligning to TRBD1. V trimming: 4 bases; J trimming: 10 bases; junction bases outside the gene matches: 16. Looked up from germline, CDR1 is SGHTS and CDR2 is YDEGEE. This CDR3 comprises 16 residues. The CDR3 nucleotides are TGTGCCAGCAGCCGACTACTGACAGGGGGCCTGATTGACTACACCTTC. It yields the protein CASSRLLTGGLIDYTF.

The V and J genes are TRBV5-4 and TRBJ2-2; TRBD1 or TRBD2 may be the D gene (5 bases each). V lost 4 bases and J 6 bases, leaving 19 bases between the germline ends. This CDR3 contains 16 residues. In germline, CDR1 is SGHNT, CDR2 YYREEE (reference sequence). DNA for the CDR3: TGTGCCAGCAGCCCCCCGGGGCCAACCATCCCCGGGGAGCTGTTTTTT. This gives the protein CASSPPGPTIPGELFF.

V usage is TRBV5-1 and J usage is TRBJ2-3, with a weak D call TRBD2 (6 bases). Germline CDR1 is SGHRS and CDR2 is YFSETQ. The ends were cut back, 0 bases at V and 1 base at J, with 15 bases in the middle. The CDR3 is made up of 17 amino acids. CDR3 nucleotide sequence: TGCGCCAGCAGCTTGGATGGGGCTAGCGTTGGCACAGATACGCAGTATTTT. It yields the protein CASSLDGASVGTDTQYF.

V is TRBV7-8 and J is TRBJ1-2; D gene ambiguous. The germline V and J ends were trimmed by 1 base and 5 bases, with 23 bases remaining between them. Germline-derived CDR1 and CDR2 are SGHVS and FQNEAQ. The CDR3 extends over 18 amino acids. CDR3 sequence reads: CASSLVLDAGRAGYGYTF. CDR3 bases: TGTGCCAGCAGCTTAGTCCTGGACGCAGGTCGTGCTGGGTATGGCTACACCTTC.

The chain combines TRBV18 with TRBJ2-5, with TRBD2 matching 11 bases. Germline V lookup: CDR1 KGHSH, CDR2 LQKENI. This CDR3 has 15 residues. The V segment lost 3 bases and the J segment 5 bases; nucleotides outside the gene matches: 5. CDR3 region: CASSPTSGSKETQYF. CDR3 sequence (DNA): TGTGCCAGCTCACCTACTAGCGGGAGTAAGGAGACCCAGTACTTC.

The genes are TRBV18 and TRBJ2-3; D remains unclear. This CDR3 contains 16 residues. The germline V gene has CDR1 KGHSH and CDR2 LQKENI. V lost 0 bases and J 1 base, leaving 11 bases between the germline ends. The CDR3 here is CASSPPGLLRTDTQYF. CDR3 nucleotides: TGTGCCAGCTCACCACCGGGCCTCCTCCGCACAGATACGCAGTATTTT. Using reference TRBV18 and TRBJ2-3 for the parts outside the CDR3, the full variable domain is NAGVMQNPRHLVRRRGQEARLRCSPMKGHSHVYWYRQLPEEGLKFMVYLQKENIIDESGMPKERFSAEFPKEGPSILRIQQVVRGDSAAYFCASSPPGLLRTDTQYFGPGTRLTVL.

The rearrangement uses TRBV16 and TRBJ2-2, with D perhaps matching TRBD2 (5 bases). The CDR3 is 15 residues long. V lost 3 bases, J lost 5 bases, and 13 bases lay in between. The germline gives CDR1 KGHSY, CDR2 FQNENV. Here the CDR3 reads CASSQTPPGTGELFF. DNA of the CDR3: TGTGCCAGCAGCCAGACCCCCCCGGGGACCGGGGAGCTGTTTTTT.